These 26 T cell receptor beta chains originate from one sample sequenced in a study of blood T cell repertoires in COVID-19. Profiled with immunoSEQ multiplex PCR; TCRdb holds only in-frame clones, not every one. The sample lists hundreds of thousands of clones, just over 85% occurring once. The sequenced material came from PBMCs or T cells enriched from blood (not recorded which). Source of these receptors: a middle-aged man who had recovered from COVID-19.

This clone was seen only a few times. V is TRBV18 and J is TRBJ1-2, with 11 bases fitting TRBD1. Germline V CDR1 and CDR2: KGHSH, LQKENI. This CDR3 contains 15 residues. V was clipped by 6 bases and J by 4 bases; unmatched bases: 7. Here the CDR3 reads CASSPGQGVGYGYTF. The CDR3 DNA reads as TGTGCCAGCTCCCCGGGACAGGGGGTTGGCTATGGCTACACCTTC.

This chain uses TRBV4-1 with TRBJ2-7, with D perhaps TRBD2 (7 bases). Trimming stripped 0 bases from V and 5 bases from J, with 32 bases between. The CDR3 is made up of 21 amino acids. Germline V gives CDR1 MGHRA, CDR2 YSYEKL. CDR3 in DNA: TGCGCCAGCAGCCAAGATTGGGTACGGGGGGCAGGAAGGCTTACTCGCCACGAGCAGTACTTC. It specifies CASSQDWVRGAGRLTRHEQYF.

The chain carries TRBV18 and TRBJ2-3; possibly TRBD1 for D (5 bases). V was pared by 6 bases and J by 1 base, with 14 bases between. The CDR3 consists of 15 residues. The germline gives CDR1 KGHSH, CDR2 LQKENI. The CDR3 loop reads CASSSTVQGTDTQYF. The DNA of the CDR3 is TGTGCCAGCTCTTCGACAGTGCAAGGCACAGATACGCAGTATTTT.

This chain uses TRBV2 with TRBJ2-1, with TRBD1 identical over 7 bases. Losses at the gene ends were 1 base for V and 5 bases for J; bases not matched to a gene: 5. The CDR3 sequence is 15 residues long. The germline V gene encodes CDR1 SNHLY and CDR2 FYNNEI. CDR3 loop: CASSEVRTGDNEQFF. Written as DNA, the CDR3 is TGTGCCAGCAGTGAAGTTCGAACAGGGGACAATGAGCAGTTCTTC.

V and J are TRBV5-1 and TRBJ1-1, with D uncertain. The CDR3 totals 18 residues. The ends were cut back, 4 bases at V and 0 bases at J, with 22 bases in the middle. From germline, CDR1 is SGHRS and CDR2 YFSETQ. The CDR3 loop is CASSIGLSGPYMNTEAFF. CDR3 DNA: TGCGCCAGCAGCATCGGACTCTCAGGCCCTTATATGAACACTGAAGCTTTCTTT. The complete variable domain, with remaining parts taken from reference TRBV5-1 and TRBJ1-1, reads KAGVTQTPRYLIKTRGQQVTLSCSPISGHRSVSWYQQTPGQGLQFLFEYFSETQRNKGNFPGRFSGRQFSNSRSEMNVSTLELGDSALYLCASSIGLSGPYMNTEAFFGQGTRLTVV.

V usage is TRBV30 and J usage is TRBJ2-3, with D possibly being TRBD1 (5 bases). The CDR3 runs 15 residues. V was pared by 1 base and J by 0 bases, with 11 bases between. In germline, CDR1 is GTSNPN, CDR2 SVGIG (reference sequence). The CDR3 region is CAWSADRPSTDTQYF. The DNA of the CDR3 is TGTGCCTGGAGTGCCGACAGACCTAGCACAGATACGCAGTATTTT. Variable domain in full (rest from reference TRBV30 and TRBJ2-3): SQTIHQWPATLVQPVGSPLSLECTVEGTSNPNLYWYRQAAGRGLQLLFYSVGIGQISSEVPQNLSASRPQDRQFILSSKKLLLSDSGFYLCAWSADRPSTDTQYFGPGTRLTVL.

CDR3 amino acids: CASSIGDRGLGQPQHF. CDR3 DNA: TGTGCCAGTAGTATCGGAGACAGGGGTCTCGGTCAGCCCCAGCATTTT. The J gene is TRBJ1-5, the V gene TRBV19, with 8 bases matching TRBD1. The CDR3 loop spans 16 amino acids. Trimming took 3 bases from V and 6 from J; bases not matched to a gene: 10. Germline V lookup: CDR1 LNHDA, CDR2 SQIVND (reference sequence).

This sequence joins TRBV19 and TRBJ2-3; 8 nucleotides match TRBD2. The CDR3 loop spans 16 amino acids. In germline, CDR1 is LNHDA, CDR2 SQIVND (reference sequence). J lost 0 bases, V lost 7 bases, and 9 bases had no gene match. The CDR3 DNA reads as TGTGCCAGTACCAGGACTAGCAGACCTAGCACAGATACGCAGTATTTT. Residues: CASTRTSRPSTDTQYF.

The rearrangement uses TRBV28 and TRBJ1-2; TRBD1 agrees at 12 bases. Trimming at V came to 4 bases and at J to 7 bases, leaving 10 bases not matched to a gene. CDR1 and CDR2 (germline): MDHEN, SYDVKM. The CDR3 is 16 residues long. DNA of the CDR3: TGTGCCAGCAGTTCTCCGGGACAGGGGGCGCGAATTGGCTACACCTTC. It specifies CASSSPGQGARIGYTF.

This clone appeared once. The chain employs TRBV3-1 (or the pseudogene TRBV3-2) and TRBJ1-6, with TRBD1 as a possible D gene (5 bases). Germline assignment: CDR1 LGHDT and CDR2 YNNKEL (reference sequence). Trimming removed 4 bases at V and 7 bases at J, with 17 bases between. This CDR3 contains 16 residues. CDR3: CASSPGRGVDNSPLHF. Written as DNA, the CDR3 is TGTGCCAGCAGCCCCGGTCGGGGGGTCGACAATTCACCCCTCCACTTT.

V gene TRBV11-1 combines with J gene TRBJ2-7, with D maybe TRBD2 (6 bases). In germline, CDR1 is SGHAT, CDR2 FQDESV (reference sequence). Trimming removed 2 bases from V and 0 bases from J, with 11 bases in between. This CDR3 contains 15 residues. The CDR3 DNA sequence: TGTGCCAGCAGCTTAACCACGACTAGCTCCTACGAGCAGTACTTC. This gives the protein CASSLTTTSSYEQYF.

The chain uses TRBV5-6 and TRBJ2-7; D is unclear. The V end was cut by 1 base, the J end by 3 bases, with 2 bases between. From germline, CDR1 is SGHDT and CDR2 YYEEEE. The length of the CDR3 is 11 residues. The CDR3 DNA follows: TGTGCCAGCAGCTTGCGCTACGAGCAGTACTTC. This codes for CASSLRYEQYF.

V and J are TRBV29-1 and TRBJ2-7; a possible D gene is TRBD1 (6 bases). V was cut by 6 bases and J by 7 bases, with 22 bases left in between. The CDR3 has 14 residues. Germline V CDR1 and CDR2: SQVTM, ANQGSEA. DNA for the CDR3: TGCAGCGTAGAGAGTTCGCCAGGGGATGGAGAGCAGTACTTC. It encodes CSVESSPGDGEQYF.

The CDR3, as DNA: TGTGCCAGCAGCTACCCGGGACAGGGGGCGGGTGGCTACACCTTC. Its protein product is CASSYPGQGAGGYTF. The chain uses TRBV5-5 and TRBJ1-2, with TRBD1 matching 12 bases. V lost 3 bases, J lost 7 bases, and 7 bases stayed unmatched. Germline CDR1 reads SGHKS; CDR2 reads YYEKEE (reference sequence). This CDR3 is built from 15 residues.

V and J are TRBV9 and TRBJ1-6; D is undetermined. Germline V gene data show CDR1 as SGDLS and CDR2 as YYNGEE. V was clipped by 4 bases and J by 9 bases, with 11 bases between them. The CDR3 is 13 residues long. The CDR3 nucleotides are TGTGCCAGCAGCTGGGAGGGTATTTCACCCCTCCACTTT. Translated: CASSWEGISPLHF.

The gene calls are TRBV13 and TRBJ2-3; D ambiguous. The CDR3 extends over 12 amino acids. V lost 5 bases to trimming and J lost 0 bases, with 3 bases between them. Per germline, CDR1 PRHDT and CDR2 FYEKMQ (reference sequence). CDR3 sequence (DNA): TGTGCCAGCAGCGAGAGCACAGATACGCAGTATTTT. This encodes CASSESTDTQYF.

The chain combines TRBV21-1 with TRBJ1-1; the table names TRBD1, a call not compared with the DNA. TRBV21-1 is described as a pseudogene. The CDR3 has 20 amino acids. The DNA of the CDR3 is TGTGCCAGCAGCATCCGCATAATCCGGGACAGAGGTCCGCCCCCATTTGGAGCTTTCTTT. This translates into CASSIRIIRDRGPPPFGAFF.

A single count supports this clone. V gene TRBV4-3 combines with J gene TRBJ1-2, with TRBD1 identical over 12 bases. With V trimmed by 1 base and J by 7 bases, 7 bases remained unmatched. Per the germline V gene, CDR1 is LGHNA and CDR2 is YSLEER. The length of the CDR3 is 16 residues. CDR3 nucleotides: TGCGCCAGCAGCCAAGCTCTTGGGACAGGGGGCGGTGGCTACACCTTC. Translation: CASSQALGTGGGGYTF.

The rearrangement joins TRBV4-1 to TRBJ1-1; possible D gene TRBD1, 6 bases. This CDR3 has 18 residues. Trimming cost V 4 bases and J 3 bases, with 24 bases left between them. CDR1 and CDR2 (germline): MGHRA, YSYEKL. The CDR3: CASSLRSGGAVEYTEAFF. Here the CDR3 DNA reads TGCGCCAGCAGCCTAAGATCGGGGGGGGCTGTTGAGTACACTGAAGCTTTCTTT.

V gene TRBV7-2 combines with J gene TRBJ2-7; D remains unclear. The CDR3 consists of 12 residues. The germline V gene encodes CDR1 SGHTA and CDR2 FQGNSA. With 5 bases removed from V and 3 bases from J, the gap between germline ends came to 8 bases. The CDR3 DNA is TGTGCCAGCAGCCCCGGCGGCTACGAGCAGTACTTC. This gives the protein CASSPGGYEQYF.

This clone was recorded a few times. The V and J genes are TRBV6-1 and TRBJ1-1; D not certain. This CDR3 is 16 amino acids long. The V end lost 2 bases, the J end lost 3 bases, and 16 bases lay between the germline ends. The germline V gene has CDR1 MNHNS and CDR2 SASEGT. The CDR3 protein is CASSEISGRGHTEAFF. The CDR3 nucleotides are TGTGCCAGCAGTGAAATTAGTGGTCGAGGGCACACTGAAGCTTTCTTT.

Here the CDR3 reads CASSNQEGNEKLFF. The CDR3 DNA follows: TGTGCCAGCTCAAATCAGGAGGGGAATGAAAAACTGTTTTTT. The genes are TRBV18 and TRBJ1-4, with D possibly being TRBD1 (5 bases). Germline V gives CDR1 KGHSH, CDR2 LQKENI. The V end lost 5 bases, the J end lost 5 bases, and 12 bases lay between the germline ends. CDR3 length equals 14 residues.

The gene calls are TRBV3-1 (or the pseudogene TRBV3-2) and TRBJ2-5, with TRBD2 identical over 9 bases. The CDR3 has 16 residues. The germline V gene has CDR1 LGHDT and CDR2 YNNKEL (reference sequence). Trimming removed 1 base from V and 5 bases from J; junction bases left unmatched: 8. CDR3 sequence (DNA): TGTGCCAGCAGCCAAGTCCCCAGCGGGGGGAGGGAGACCCAGTACTTC. Translating it yields CASSQVPSGGRETQYF.

The rearrangement links TRBV4-1 to TRBJ2-2; 7 bases match TRBD2. This CDR3 is built from 15 residues. Germline trimming cut 8 bases from V and 4 bases from J; bases unmatched to any gene: 10. The V gene's germline CDR1 is MGHRA and CDR2 YSYEKL. The CDR3 reads CASEPREGITGELFF. CDR3 coding DNA: TGCGCCAGCGAACCCAGGGAGGGGATCACCGGGGAGCTGTTTTTT.

The V and J genes are TRBV29-1 and TRBJ1-1; tentatively, D is TRBD1 (5 bases). Trimming took 5 bases from V and 4 from J, leaving 17 bases between them. Germline V lookup: CDR1 SQVTM, CDR2 ANQGSEA. The CDR3 is 14 residues long. The CDR3 nucleotides read TGCAGCGTTAAAAGGACATCCGGCGGCACTGAAGCTTTCTTT. This translates into CSVKRTSGGTEAFF.

Only a few counts were recorded for this clone. For the CDR3, the DNA is TGTGCCAGCAGCTTAAGAGGGGGCGGGGAAAAACTGTTTTTT. Translating gives CASSLRGGGEKLFF. The V and J genes are TRBV7-2 and TRBJ1-4, with 7 bases fitting TRBD1. V was clipped by 2 bases and J by 8 bases; unmatched bases: 5. The V gene's germline CDR1 is SGHTA and CDR2 FQGNSA. The CDR3 consists of 14 residues.